These T cell receptor beta chains were read from a single sample in a study of cytomegalovirus exposure and HLA in healthy donors. Sequencing was performed with immunoSEQ multiplex PCR; in TCRdb, only in-frame clones are kept and a portion is missing. The sample includes 110,000 to 150,000 clones, about 73% of them seen just once. The sequencing sample was made of PBMCs. These receptors originate from a woman aged 55-75 years in good health and CMV-seropositive. The CDR3 runs from the conserved cysteine through the conserved F or W. D genes are given only for firm matches. Where a row states a size, it is once, few, many or the class of an expanded clone; other rows omit it.

d_call: TRBD1; j_call: TRBJ2-1; clone_size: -; v_call: TRBV6-5; cdr3_nt: TGTGCCACTAAGGGGACAGTGTCCTACAATGAGCAGTTCTTC; cdr3_aa: CATKGTVSYNEQFF
d_call: -; j_call: TRBJ1-4; clone_size: few; v_call: TRBV5-4; cdr3_nt: TGTGCCAGCAGGAGACAGAAAGATGAAAAACTGTTTTTT; cdr3_aa: CASRRQKDEKLFF
d_call: -; j_call: TRBJ1-2; clone_size: -; v_call: TRBV28; cdr3_nt: TGTGCCAGCAGTTTATCGGACAGCTATGGCTACACCTTC; cdr3_aa: CASSLSDSYGYTF
d_call: TRBD1; j_call: TRBJ2-7; clone_size: -; v_call: TRBV2; cdr3_nt: TGTGCCAGCAGCACCTCAGGGACAGGCTACGAGCAGTACTTC; cdr3_aa: CASSTSGTGYEQYF
d_call: TRBD1; j_call: TRBJ2-5; clone_size: -; v_call: TRBV2; cdr3_nt: TGTGCCAGCATCTTCGACAGGGCAAAAGAGACCCAGTACTTC; cdr3_aa: CASIFDRAKETQYF
d_call: -; j_call: TRBJ2-7; clone_size: -; v_call: TRBV7-9; cdr3_nt: TGTGCCAGCAGCTTAGGTGGCGGGACCTCCTACGAGCAGTACTTC; cdr3_aa: CASSLGGGTSYEQYF
d_call: -; j_call: TRBJ1-2; clone_size: few; v_call: TRBV7-9; cdr3_nt: TGTGCCAGCAGCGAGTTACGAGGGGGCTACACCTTC; cdr3_aa: CASSELRGGYTF
d_call: -; j_call: TRBJ1-5; clone_size: few; v_call: TRBV25-1; cdr3_nt: TGTGCCAGCAGTGATGGTGGCGGCGGTAATCAGCCCCAGCATTTT; cdr3_aa: CASSDGGGGNQPQHF
d_call: -; j_call: TRBJ1-5; clone_size: -; v_call: TRBV19; cdr3_nt: TGTGCCAGTAGTATAGAGGAGACTCAGCCCCAGCATTTT; cdr3_aa: CASSIEETQPQHF
d_call: TRBD1; j_call: TRBJ2-3; clone_size: -; v_call: TRBV11-3; cdr3_nt: TGTGCCAGCAGCCTCGGACAGGGGGCAGGAGATACGCAGTATTTT; cdr3_aa: CASSLGQGAGDTQYF
d_call: TRBD1; j_call: TRBJ2-5; clone_size: -; v_call: TRBV5-4; cdr3_nt: TGTGCCAGCAGCTTGGTTCAGGGGGCGCGAGAGACCCAGTACTTC; cdr3_aa: CASSLVQGARETQYF
d_call: TRBD1; j_call: TRBJ1-2; clone_size: -; v_call: TRBV5-1; cdr3_nt: TGCGCCAGCAGCTTGAGGACAGGGGGCCCTGGCTACACCTTC; cdr3_aa: CASSLRTGGPGYTF
d_call: -; j_call: TRBJ2-3; clone_size: -; v_call: TRBV5-1; cdr3_nt: TGCGCCAGCAGCTGGGACACGAGCACAGATACGCAGTATTTT; cdr3_aa: CASSWDTSTDTQYF
d_call: -; j_call: TRBJ1-1; clone_size: few; v_call: TRBV6-5; cdr3_nt: TGTGCCAGCAGTACAGTAAACACTGAAGCTTTCTTT; cdr3_aa: CASSTVNTEAFF
d_call: TRBD2; j_call: TRBJ2-5; clone_size: few; v_call: TRBV30; cdr3_nt: TGTGCCTGGAGTGATGGGAGCGGGAAAGGGGAGACCCAGTACTTC; cdr3_aa: CAWSDGSGKGETQYF
d_call: TRBD1; j_call: TRBJ1-1; clone_size: -; v_call: TRBV4-1; cdr3_nt: TGCGCCAGCAGCCACCTCCCGGGACAGGGGGGGACTGAAGCTTTCTTT; cdr3_aa: CASSHLPGQGGTEAFF
d_call: TRBD1; j_call: TRBJ1-5; clone_size: once; v_call: TRBV2; cdr3_nt: TGTGCCAGCAGTGGAAGTTATGGGGACAGGGGATACAATAGCAATCAGCCCCAGCATTTT; cdr3_aa: CASSGSYGDRGYNSNQPQHF
d_call: TRBD1; j_call: TRBJ1-1; clone_size: once; v_call: TRBV5-1; cdr3_nt: TGCGCCAGCAGCCAGGGACAGGGTACTAGCGAAAGGAGCACTGAAGCTTTCTTT; cdr3_aa: CASSQGQGTSERSTEAFF
d_call: -; j_call: TRBJ2-5; clone_size: -; v_call: TRBV27; cdr3_nt: TGTGCCAGCAGTTTTTATGGCGGAGAGACCCAGTACTTC; cdr3_aa: CASSFYGGETQYF
d_call: -; j_call: TRBJ2-1; clone_size: -; v_call: TRBV2; cdr3_nt: TGTGCCAGCAGTGAAGGTAGCGCACAAATAAATGAGCAGTTCTTC; cdr3_aa: CASSEGSAQINEQFF
d_call: -; j_call: TRBJ1-4; clone_size: -; v_call: TRBV30; cdr3_nt: TGTGCCGCTCTCCAGGGAACTAATGAAAAACTGTTTTTT; cdr3_aa: CAALQGTNEKLFF
d_call: TRBD2; j_call: TRBJ2-7; clone_size: -; v_call: TRBV27; cdr3_nt: TGTGCCAGCAGACCTGGGACTAGCTTGGACGAGCAGTACTTC; cdr3_aa: CASRPGTSLDEQYF
d_call: -; j_call: TRBJ1-6; clone_size: -; v_call: TRBV6-6; cdr3_nt: TGTGCCAGCAGGGACCCGGGACATCTTGATTCACCCCTCCACTTT; cdr3_aa: CASRDPGHLDSPLHF
d_call: -; j_call: TRBJ1-2; clone_size: -; v_call: TRBV20-1; cdr3_nt: TGCAGTGCTAGAGGGCACTATGGCTACACCTTC; cdr3_aa: CSARGHYGYTF
d_call: TRBD2; j_call: TRBJ2-3; clone_size: -; v_call: TRBV19; cdr3_nt: TGTGCCAGTAGTATCGCTAGCGGGAGCACAGATACGCAGTATTTT; cdr3_aa: CASSIASGSTDTQYF
d_call: TRBD1; j_call: TRBJ2-7; clone_size: -; v_call: TRBV2; cdr3_nt: TGTGCCAGCAGTGGGGGGAGACAGGGGCTCATAGTTGGGGTCGAGCAGTACTTC; cdr3_aa: CASSGGRQGLIVGVEQYF
d_call: TRBD1; j_call: TRBJ1-4; clone_size: few; v_call: TRBV28; cdr3_nt: TGTGCCAGCAGTTCCACCCTGGGGACAGGGGTTGAAACTAATGAAAAACTGTTTTTT; cdr3_aa: CASSSTLGTGVETNEKLFF
d_call: TRBD1; j_call: TRBJ2-1; clone_size: -; v_call: TRBV6-1; cdr3_nt: TGTGCCAGCGCGCTTATCCTGGACAGGGATGAGCAGTTCTTC; cdr3_aa: CASALILDRDEQFF
d_call: -; j_call: TRBJ1-3; clone_size: -; v_call: TRBV5-4; cdr3_nt: TGTGCCAGCAGCTCCTACAGGAGCTCTGGAAACACCATATATTTT; cdr3_aa: CASSSYRSSGNTIYF
d_call: -; j_call: TRBJ1-4; clone_size: -; v_call: TRBV18; cdr3_nt: TGTGCCAGCTCACCACCCGAGGGAAAACTGTTTTTT; cdr3_aa: CASSPPEGKLFF
d_call: -; j_call: TRBJ2-1; clone_size: -; v_call: TRBV25-1; cdr3_nt: TGTGCCAGCAGTGGTTCATTGGGGCAGGACTCCTACAATGAGCAGTTCTTC; cdr3_aa: CASSGSLGQDSYNEQFF
d_call: -; j_call: TRBJ2-7; clone_size: -; v_call: TRBV25-1; cdr3_nt: TGTGCCAGCAGTTCGACAGGCGCCTACGAGCAGTACTTC; cdr3_aa: CASSSTGAYEQYF
d_call: -; j_call: TRBJ1-2; clone_size: few; v_call: TRBV5-1; cdr3_nt: TGCGCCAGCAGCCCAGGCCGGGGGGGTTCTACAAACTATGGCTACACCTTC; cdr3_aa: CASSPGRGGSTNYGYTF
d_call: TRBD1; j_call: TRBJ1-2; clone_size: few; v_call: TRBV6-6; cdr3_nt: TGTGCCAGCAAGGGGCAGGGGGCGATCTATGGCTACACCTTC; cdr3_aa: CASKGQGAIYGYTF
d_call: -; j_call: TRBJ1-5; clone_size: -; v_call: TRBV16; cdr3_nt: TGTGCCAGCAGCCAATGGGCCACAAGCAATCAGCCCCAGCATTTT; cdr3_aa: CASSQWATSNQPQHF
d_call: -; j_call: TRBJ1-2; clone_size: -; v_call: TRBV19; cdr3_nt: TGTGCCAGTAGTATTTCTACGCGGCCCGGCTACACCTTC; cdr3_aa: CASSISTRPGYTF
d_call: -; j_call: TRBJ2-2; clone_size: -; v_call: TRBV29-1; cdr3_nt: TGCAGCGTGGGACAGAACACCGGGGAGCTGTTTTTT; cdr3_aa: CSVGQNTGELFF
d_call: TRBD1; j_call: TRBJ2-3; clone_size: few; v_call: TRBV7-9; cdr3_nt: TGTGCCAGCAGCCAATGGGACAGGGAGGATACGCAGTATTTT; cdr3_aa: CASSQWDREDTQYF
d_call: -; j_call: TRBJ2-3; clone_size: -; v_call: TRBV9; cdr3_nt: TGTGCCAGCAGCCCCAGGTTTGGCTCCACAGATACGCAGTATTTT; cdr3_aa: CASSPRFGSTDTQYF
d_call: -; j_call: TRBJ2-7; clone_size: -; v_call: TRBV6-5; cdr3_nt: TGTGCCAGCAGTTTATACAGGGATTTTTACGAGCAGTACTTC; cdr3_aa: CASSLYRDFYEQYF
d_call: TRBD1; j_call: TRBJ1-1; clone_size: -; v_call: TRBV29-1; cdr3_nt: TGCAGCTCCATCGGACAGGGTACGAACACTGAAGCTTTCTTT; cdr3_aa: CSSIGQGTNTEAFF
d_call: -; j_call: TRBJ2-7; clone_size: -; v_call: TRBV5-1; cdr3_nt: TGCGCCAGCAGCCCCGAGCCAAGCTCCTACGAGCAGTACTTC; cdr3_aa: CASSPEPSSYEQYF
d_call: TRBD1; j_call: TRBJ1-1; clone_size: -; v_call: TRBV6-5; cdr3_nt: TGTGCCAGCAGTTTCGGACAGGGTAACACTGAAGCTTTCTTT; cdr3_aa: CASSFGQGNTEAFF
d_call: -; j_call: TRBJ2-5; clone_size: -; v_call: TRBV6-5; cdr3_nt: TGTGCCAGCAGTTACTCGCGCGGAACCGGAGTGGAGACCCAGTACTTC; cdr3_aa: CASSYSRGTGVETQYF
d_call: -; j_call: TRBJ2-5; clone_size: -; v_call: TRBV6-5; cdr3_nt: TGTGCCTCCACAGGGGAGACCCAGTACTTC; cdr3_aa: CASTGETQYF
d_call: -; j_call: TRBJ2-1; clone_size: -; v_call: TRBV27; cdr3_nt: TGTGCCAGCAGTTTACGAGTTGCCATCAACAATGAGCAGTTCTTC; cdr3_aa: CASSLRVAINNEQFF
d_call: -; j_call: TRBJ2-5; clone_size: once; v_call: TRBV2; cdr3_nt: TGTGCCAGTTGGGACATTCTCCAAGAGACCCAGTACTTC; cdr3_aa: CASWDILQETQYF
d_call: -; j_call: TRBJ2-7; clone_size: few; v_call: TRBV2; cdr3_nt: TGTGCCAGCAATCCCCGGGTGGATGGGGAGCAGTACTTC; cdr3_aa: CASNPRVDGEQYF
d_call: TRBD2; j_call: TRBJ2-7; clone_size: -; v_call: TRBV10-3; cdr3_nt: TGTGCCATCAGTGGACTAGCGACTACCTACGAGCAGTACTTC; cdr3_aa: CAISGLATTYEQYF
d_call: -; j_call: TRBJ2-1; clone_size: -; v_call: TRBV7-9; cdr3_nt: TGTGCCAGCAGCTCCCGCGGGCGGGCCTACAATGAGCAGTTCTTC; cdr3_aa: CASSSRGRAYNEQFF
d_call: TRBD2; j_call: TRBJ2-5; clone_size: few; v_call: TRBV5-1; cdr3_nt: TGCGCCAGCAGCTTGAGTCTAGCGGGAGGACAAGAGACCCAGTACTTC; cdr3_aa: CASSLSLAGGQETQYF
d_call: TRBD2; j_call: TRBJ2-7; clone_size: -; v_call: TRBV19; cdr3_nt: TGTGCCAGTACTTTGAGCGGGAGAGCCCCCGGGGAGCAGTACTTC; cdr3_aa: CASTLSGRAPGEQYF
d_call: -; j_call: TRBJ1-3; clone_size: -; v_call: TRBV7-6; cdr3_nt: TGTGCCAGCAGCCCGAGTTCCGCGACTGGAAACACCATATATTTT; cdr3_aa: CASSPSSATGNTIYF
d_call: TRBD1; j_call: TRBJ1-5; clone_size: -; v_call: TRBV18; cdr3_nt: TGTGCCAGCTCACCACCGGGACAGGGCAATCAGCCCCAGCATTTT; cdr3_aa: CASSPPGQGNQPQHF
d_call: TRBD1; j_call: TRBJ1-5; clone_size: -; v_call: TRBV7-2; cdr3_nt: TGTGCCAGCAGCTTAGGCGGGGACAGATATAGCAATCAGCCCCAGCATTTT; cdr3_aa: CASSLGGDRYSNQPQHF
d_call: -; j_call: TRBJ2-7; clone_size: -; v_call: TRBV15; cdr3_nt: TGTGCCACCAGCAGAGGATTGGGCCTCTCCTACGAGCAGTACTTC; cdr3_aa: CATSRGLGLSYEQYF
d_call: TRBD2; j_call: TRBJ2-1; clone_size: -; v_call: TRBV6-1; cdr3_nt: TGTGCCAGCAGTGCCAATCTAGCGGGAGGGCCGAGTGAGCAGTTCTTC; cdr3_aa: CASSANLAGGPSEQFF
d_call: -; j_call: TRBJ2-5; clone_size: -; v_call: TRBV2; cdr3_nt: TGTGCCAGCAGTGCACTAGCTACCCTAAAGGAGACCCAGTACTTC; cdr3_aa: CASSALATLKETQYF